The T cell receptor (beta chain) described here comes from a study of identical twins. General study findings and limits: Fewer insertions were carried by abundant cord blood beta clonotypes, but none was seen in memory repertoires. Modelling underestimated the level of out-of-frame TCR alpha sharing observed in monozygotic twins.

Germline CDR1 SGHRS, CDR2 YFSETQ. The CDR3 extends over 14 amino acids. V shed 0 bases and J shed 4 bases, with 7 bases lying between them. This clonotype has a handful of counts. Its cognate antigen is unknown. TCRdb called the 5' RACE reads again in MiXCR, with one record for every CDR3 protein. The sample holds approximately 620,000 distinct CDR3 sequences, 8.5% to 9% seen once. This sample was shared with a second study, whose subject was yellow fever vaccine responses in identical twins. Turning to that study: As reported, the vaccine T cell response of twins seemed partly convergent and partly personalized.

The clonotype originates from a young woman in good health. The sample consisted of PBMCs. The V and J genes are TRBV5-1 and TRBJ2-2; no reliable D call. The CDR3 reads CASSLARSTGELFF. The CDR3 nucleotides are TGCGCCAGCAGCTTGGCCAGAAGCACCGGGGAGCTGTTTTTT.